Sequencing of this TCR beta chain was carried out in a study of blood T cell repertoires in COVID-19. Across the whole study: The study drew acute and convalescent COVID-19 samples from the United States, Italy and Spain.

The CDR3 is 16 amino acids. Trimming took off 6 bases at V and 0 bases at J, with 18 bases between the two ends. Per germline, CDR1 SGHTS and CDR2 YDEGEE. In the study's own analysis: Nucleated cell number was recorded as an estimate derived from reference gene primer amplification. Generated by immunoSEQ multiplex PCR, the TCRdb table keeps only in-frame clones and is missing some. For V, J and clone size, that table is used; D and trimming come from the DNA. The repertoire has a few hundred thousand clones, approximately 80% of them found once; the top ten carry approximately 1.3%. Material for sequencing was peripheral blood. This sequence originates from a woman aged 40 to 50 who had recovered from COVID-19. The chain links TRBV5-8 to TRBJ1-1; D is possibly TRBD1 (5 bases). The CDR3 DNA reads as TGTGCCAGCACCTACGCGGGGGTCCAGCTGAACACTGAAGCTTTCTTT. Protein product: CASTYAGVQLNTEAFF.